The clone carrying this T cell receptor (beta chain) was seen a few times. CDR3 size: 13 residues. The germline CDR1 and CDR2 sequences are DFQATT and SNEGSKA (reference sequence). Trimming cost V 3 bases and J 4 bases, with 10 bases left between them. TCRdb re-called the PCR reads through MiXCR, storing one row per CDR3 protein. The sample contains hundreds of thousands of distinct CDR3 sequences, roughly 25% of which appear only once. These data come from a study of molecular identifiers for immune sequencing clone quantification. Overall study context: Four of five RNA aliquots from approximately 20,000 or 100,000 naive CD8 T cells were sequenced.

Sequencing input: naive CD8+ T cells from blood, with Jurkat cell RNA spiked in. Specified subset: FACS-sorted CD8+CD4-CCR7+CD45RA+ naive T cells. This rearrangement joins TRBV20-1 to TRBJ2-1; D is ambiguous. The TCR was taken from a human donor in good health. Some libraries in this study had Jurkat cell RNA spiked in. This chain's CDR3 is CSARRPDYNEQFF. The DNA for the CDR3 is TGCAGTGCTAGGAGACCGGATTACAATGAGCAGTTCTTC.